This T cell receptor (beta chain) originates from a study of control samples from healthy donors and cancer patients. The repertoire was sequenced with immunoSEQ multiplex PCR; TCRdb's copy has only in-frame clones and lacks some. The table lists 70,000 to 80,000 clones, about nine tenths of them singletons, with roughly 8.9% in the top ten. The V end lost 1 base, the J end lost 6 bases, and 12 bases lay between the germline ends. Per the germline V gene, CDR1 is LNHNV and CDR2 is YYDKDF (reference sequence). CDR3 length: 14 residues. The specimen was PBMCs. The rearrangement uses TRBV15 and TRBJ1-2, with D perhaps TRBD1 (5 bases). The origin of this receptor is a woman aged 45-65 years with colorectal cancer. CDR3 nucleotides: TGTGCCACCAGCAGAGGGGACGGATCTCATGGCTACACCTTC. Amino acid sequence: CATSRGDGSHGYTF.